This paragraph covers one T cell receptor (beta chain) sequence. Its antigen is still unknown. The source of the sample is a study of shared clonotypes between healthy human individuals. Study-level findings and limits: Clonotypes not shared had lower generation probabilities than those common to all four donors. An expected dependence of interdonor clonotype sharing on sequencing depth was noted. The naive CD4 repertoires of four donors were compared, and roughly 5.1% of clonotypes were shared.

CD45RA-negative memory and CD45RA+ naive subsets were split from the CD4+ cells. Some clones are missing from TCRdb's copy, which holds only in-frame ones; the method was immunoSEQ multiplex PCR. This sample yields fewer than 3 million clones, of which less than 95% are seen a single time; approximately 0.4% belongs to the top ten. The sample taken for sequencing was naive CD4+ T cells from PBMCs. Sample subset: CD45RA+ positively selected. The TCR comes from a young man in good health. Some clones in this sample may be carry-over from other donors' samples.

CDR3 sequence (DNA): TGTGCCAGCAGTTGGCAGCGGATGGGGTCCTACAATGAGCAGTTCTTC. Its protein product is CASSWQRMGSYNEQFF. V usage is TRBV28 and J usage is TRBJ2-1, with TRBD2 as a possible D gene (5 bases). The CDR3 is 16 residues long. Trimming left V 4 bases short and J 1 base short, with 14 bases between. Germline-derived CDR1 and CDR2 are MDHEN and SYDVKM.